This T cell receptor beta chain was captured by sequencing in a study of T cell responses to AZD1222 COVID-19 vaccine. The data were produced by immunoSEQ multiplex PCR, yet TCRdb's version contains in-frame clones alone and is incomplete. This table holds 150,000 to 200,000 clones, 85% to 90% found once. The CDR3 covers 13 residues. V shed 3 bases and J 11 bases; nucleotides not matched to a gene: 6. CDR1 and CDR2 from the germline V gene are LGHNT and FRNRAP. Regarding this clone: Its cognate antigen is unknown.

Findings of the study overall: Among the donors, most were white British and more were female, and clonal diversity was possibly underestimated. Repertoires were obtained only post-peak T cell response.

The chain combines TRBV12-5 with TRBJ1-1; 10 nucleotides align to TRBD1. The source of this sequence is an adult in good health. The specimen comprised peripheral blood, sampled on day 0 of AZD1222 vaccination. CDR3 amino acids: CASGLRTGGKAFF. CDR3 sequence (DNA): TGTGCTAGTGGTTTACGGACAGGGGGTAAGGCTTTCTTT. The whole variable domain, remainder taken from reference TRBV12-5 and TRBJ1-1, is DARVTQTPRHKVTEMGQEVTMRCQPILGHNTVFWYRQTMMQGLELLAYFRNRAPLDDSGMPKDRFSAEMPDATLATLKIQPSEPRDSAVYFCASGLRTGGKAFFGQGTRLTVV.